This T cell receptor beta chain was observed in a study of cytomegalovirus exposure and HLA in healthy donors. Across the whole study: The Caucasian-associated ancestry cluster held more than 80% of a few hundred genotyped donors.

Overall study results and limits: As a later analysis showed, a missense DCLRE1C variant was linked to trimming of TCR beta V- and J-genes.

V dropped 0 bases and J dropped 5 bases, with 13 bases sitting between them. Germline loops: CDR1 LNHNV, CDR2 YYDKDF (reference sequence). The CDR3 is made up of 15 amino acids. The donors, nominally healthy at sampling, likely had unrecorded immune exposures. The PCR used 60 Vbeta and 13 Jbeta primers. Methods used by the authors: Tens of millions of unique TCR beta chains, 8.5 million to 14 million shared, were counted in a later analysis. The protocol was immunoSEQ multiplex PCR, while the TCRdb copy is restricted to in-frame clones and leaves out a portion. V and J calls plus clone size are reproduced from that table; the DNA served to infer D and trimming. Its table lists 65,000 to 95,000 clones. Comments on this clone: Antigen specificity is unknown.

Sequencing was done on a sample of PBMCs. The V and J genes are TRBV15 and TRBJ1-1, with a weak D call TRBD1 (6 bases). The sequence came from a man under 40 in good health and CMV-seronegative. CDR3 sequence reads: CATSREFQGPTEAFF. The CDR3, as DNA: TGTGCCACCAGCAGAGAATTTCAGGGGCCTACTGAAGCTTTCTTT.